A selection of T cell receptor beta chains follows, all from one sample in a study of T cell changes during pregnancy in multiple sclerosis. This table comes from immunoSEQ multiplex PCR, and its TCRdb copy is limited to in-frame clones, with some not included. This sample has roughly 100,000 clones, with almost 95% found just once. The sample here was peripheral blood, taken after pregnancy. The receptors stem from a female donor with multiple sclerosis, enrolled in a pregnancy study. The CDR3 runs from the conserved cysteine through the conserved F or W. The order of the fields is J gene, V gene, clone size, D gene, CDR3 DNA, CDR3 protein. The D gene is left open where the match is weak. Where a row states a size, it is once, few, many or the class of an expanded clone; other rows omit it.

TRBJ2-1	TRBV29-1	.	TRBD2	TGCAGCCTGGCGGGACTAGCCTACAATGAGCAGTTCTTC	CSLAGLAYNEQFF
TRBJ2-5	TRBV15	once	TRBD1	TGTGCCACCAGCAACGGACAGGGGGCCTCCCAAGAGACCCAGTACTTC	CATSNGQGASQETQYF
TRBJ2-1	TRBV2	.	.	TGTGCCAGCAGTCCTCTCGGCGGGGTTGATGAGCAGTTCTTC	CASSPLGGVDEQFF
TRBJ2-1	TRBV29-1	.	.	TGCAGCGTCCAATGGAGGTCCTCCTACAATGAGCAGTTCTTC	CSVQWRSSYNEQFF
TRBJ1-1	TRBV5-1	.	.	TGCGCCAGCAGCGTAATTACCGGGAACGAAGCTTTCTTT	CASSVITGNEAFF
TRBJ1-2	TRBV28	.	.	TGTGCGGCGGAAAGTGGAGGCTATGGCTACACCTTC	CAAESGGYGYTF
TRBJ1-2	TRBV7-6	.	TRBD1	TGTGCCAGCAGCTTAGGGACAGGGGTGAACGGCTACACCTTC	CASSLGTGVNGYTF
TRBJ1-3	TRBV4-3	.	.	TGCGCCAGCAGCCAAGAGACAGCCTCTGGAAACACCATATATTTT	CASSQETASGNTIYF
TRBJ2-1	TRBV4-2	.	TRBD1	TGTGCCAGCAGCCCAGAGGGGACAGGGACTGTCCATGAGCAGTTCTTC	CASSPEGTGTVHEQFF
TRBJ2-3	TRBV6-4	.	TRBD2	TGTGCCAGCAGTGACGGCCCAGCGGGGAGCGGGACAGATACGCAGTATTTT	CASSDGPAGSGTDTQYF
TRBJ1-3	TRBV27	.	TRBD1	TGTGCCAGCAGACTGGGGACAGGGCTGGGAAACACCATATATTTT	CASRLGTGLGNTIYF
TRBJ1-2	TRBV7-9	.	TRBD1	TGTGCCAGCAGCTTAGCGATGACAGGGGGCGGCTCAGACTATGGCTACACCTTC	CASSLAMTGGGSDYGYTF